This is a list of T cell receptor beta chains from one sample in a study of T cells in Graves' hyperthyroidism and ophthalmopathy. TCRdb recomputed calls from the multiplex PCR reads with MiXCR, one row per CDR3 protein. In the table there are more than 600,000 distinct CDR3 sequences, 15% to 20% of which are singletons. Source material: blood. These receptors all stem from a man in his late teens or twenties with Graves' hyperthyroidism. Both conserved end residues are part of each CDR3. The D gene is left open where the match is weak. Where a row states a size, it is once, few, many or the class of an expanded clone; other rows omit it.

abundance | j_gene | d_gene | v_gene | CDR3nt | CDR3aa
many | TRBJ2-1 | . | TRBV10-1 | TGCGCCAGCAGTGTTAGATCAGGGGGAGGGAGTGAGCAGTTCTTC | CASSVRSGGGSEQFF
many | TRBJ2-3 | . | TRBV7-2 | TGTGCCAGCAGCCTTGACCAACGTACGCAGTATTTT | CASSLDQRTQYF
. | TRBJ1-1 | . | TRBV7-2 | TGTGCCAGCAGCTTCGCAGGGAGAGACACTGAAGCTTTCTTT | CASSFAGRDTEAFF
. | TRBJ2-1 | TRBD1 | TRBV4-1 | TGCGCCAGCAGCCAAGCTCAGGGGGCCTACAATGAGCAGTTCTTC | CASSQAQGAYNEQFF
many | TRBJ2-1 | . | TRBV6-1 | TGTGCCAGCAGTCCAGAAAGACAATTAGGGCAGTTCTTC | CASSPERQLGQFF
. | TRBJ2-6 | . | TRBV27 | TGTGCCAGCAGCTCCTCTATCACAGTGCCGTTTACCGGGGCCAACGTCCTGACTTTC | CASSSSITVPFTGANVLTF
few | TRBJ2-2 | . | TRBV7-8 | TGTGCCAGGCGGAGTGTGGGCGGGGAGCTGTTTTTT | CARRSVGGELFF
many | TRBJ2-3 | TRBD1 | TRBV28 | TGTGCCAGCAGTTTGGTCCCAGGGGGCGCAGATACGCAGTATTTT | CASSLVPGGADTQYF
. | TRBJ2-3 | TRBD1 | TRBV7-2 | TGTGCCAGCAGCTTAGCGGGGACAGCAGATACGCAGTATTTT | CASSLAGTADTQYF
many | TRBJ2-7 | TRBD2 | TRBV6-1 | TGTGCCAGCAGTTTAGGACTAGCGGGGGGGAACGAGCAGTACTTC | CASSLGLAGGNEQYF